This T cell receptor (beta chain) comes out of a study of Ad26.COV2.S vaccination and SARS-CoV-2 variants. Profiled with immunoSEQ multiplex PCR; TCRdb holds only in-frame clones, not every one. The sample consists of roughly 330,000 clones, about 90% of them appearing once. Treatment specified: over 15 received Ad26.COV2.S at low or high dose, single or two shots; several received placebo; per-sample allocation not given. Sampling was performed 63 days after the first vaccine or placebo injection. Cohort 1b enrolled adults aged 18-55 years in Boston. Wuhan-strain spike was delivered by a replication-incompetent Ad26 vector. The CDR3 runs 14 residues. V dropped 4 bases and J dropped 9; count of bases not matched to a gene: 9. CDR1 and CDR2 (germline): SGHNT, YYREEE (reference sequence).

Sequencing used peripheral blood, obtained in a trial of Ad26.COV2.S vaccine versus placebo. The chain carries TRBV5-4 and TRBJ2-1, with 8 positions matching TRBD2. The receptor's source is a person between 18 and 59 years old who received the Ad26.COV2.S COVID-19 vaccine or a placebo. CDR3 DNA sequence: TGTGCCAGCAGCGCCCGGGGGGGTATTGGTGAGCAGTTCTTC. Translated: CASSARGGIGEQFF.